One sample yielded the 28 T cell receptor beta chains listed below, sequenced in a study of Ad26.COV2.S vaccination and SARS-CoV-2 variants listed by TCRdb under 2021. To prepare the library, the immunoSEQ multiplex PCR assay was applied. The clones in this table, taken by TCRdb from immuneACCESS, are in-frame only. Not every clone is retained; where verified, under half of the shortfall comes from an unresolved V gene, and the cause of the rest is unknown. For this sample the table gives about 280,000 clones, of which around 87% were detected only once. The top ten constitute around 3% of the sample. The sample's treatment or condition, from its label and the paper: 19 received Ad26.COV2.S at low or high dose, single or two shots; about five received placebo; per-sample allocation not given. Repertoires of vaccine and placebo recipients were sequenced from samples taken on day 63 after the first injection.

The specimen comprised peripheral blood, sampled in a trial of Ad26.COV2.S vaccine versus placebo. Receptors originate from a person between 18 and 60 years old who received the Ad26.COV2.S COVID-19 vaccine or a placebo.

The J gene is TRBJ2-5, the V gene TRBV5-4; 12 bases map to TRBD2. The CDR3 extends over 14 amino acids. CDR1 SGHNT and CDR2 YYREEE come from the germline V gene (reference sequence). J lost 4 bases, V lost 3 bases, and 1 base had no gene match. The CDR3: CASSWTSGAETQYF. The DNA of the CDR3 is TGTGCCAGCAGCTGGACTAGCGGGGCAGAGACCCAGTACTTC.

The rearrangement links TRBV5-6 to TRBJ1-5; D unclear. Looked up from germline, CDR1 is SGHDT and CDR2 is YYEEEE. Deletions cut 5 bases from V and 0 bases from J, with 21 bases between. The CDR3 spans 18 residues. The CDR3 region is CASSPWASPIYSNQPQHF. Written as DNA, the CDR3 is TGTGCCAGCAGTCCATGGGCCAGTCCCATTTATAGCAATCAGCCCCAGCATTTT.

V gene TRBV6-6 combines with J gene TRBJ1-4; D is uncertain. The germline gives CDR1 MNHNY, CDR2 SVGAGI (reference sequence). The CDR3 extends over 11 amino acids. V lost 2 bases and J 10 bases, leaving 5 bases between the germline ends. CDR3 in DNA: TGTGCCAGCAGTTACGAGAGAAAACTGTTTTTT. Translating it yields CASSYERKLFF.

Comments on this clone: This same CDR3 is encoded by further DNA sequences in the sample. The genes are TRBV30 and TRBJ1-2; perhaps TRBD1 as D (5 bases). In germline, CDR1 is GTSNPN, CDR2 SVGIG (reference sequence). This CDR3 has 11 amino acids. The V gene lost 0 bases and the J gene lost 7 bases, with 6 bases spanning the gap. CDR3 nucleotide sequence: TGTGCCTGGAGTGTGGGGGGTGGCTACACCTTC. Its protein product is CAWSVGGGYTF. Full variable domain (outside the CDR3, taken from reference TRBV30 and TRBJ1-2): SQTIHQWPATLVQPVGSPLSLECTVEGTSNPNLYWYRQAAGRGLQLLFYSVGIGQISSEVPQNLSASRPQDRQFILSSKKLLLSDSGFYLCAWSVGGGYTFGSGTRLTVV.

V gene TRBV11-2 combines with J gene TRBJ1-4, with D possibly matching TRBD1 (6 bases). The CDR3 is made up of 13 amino acids. Germline V lookup: CDR1 SGHAT, CDR2 FQNNGV. The germline V and J ends were trimmed by 3 bases and 12 bases, with 14 bases remaining between them. In DNA, the CDR3 is TGTGCCAGCAGCTTGGACAGTGTGGGAGAACTGTTTTTT. Its translation is CASSLDSVGELFF.

The gene calls are TRBV10-3 and TRBJ2-1, with D perhaps TRBD2 (5 bases). The germline V and J ends were trimmed by 3 bases and 0 bases, with 6 bases remaining between them. Germline-derived CDR1 and CDR2 are ENHRY and SYGVKD. CDR3 length equals 14 residues. The CDR3 is CAISDEGSYNEQFF. The CDR3 nucleotides read TGTGCCATCAGTGATGAGGGCTCCTACAATGAGCAGTTCTTC.

This clone was seen more than once but under ten times. The rearrangement uses TRBV6-2 or TRBV6-3 and TRBJ1-1; 10 bases match TRBD1. CDR1 is MNHEY, CDR2 SVGEGT, per germline. This CDR3 spans 16 amino acids. V trimming: 2 bases; J trimming: 3 bases; junction bases outside the gene matches: 6. For the CDR3, the DNA is TGTGCCAGCAGTTACGCCGTTGGGACAGGGGACACTGAAGCTTTCTTT. Translating it yields CASSYAVGTGDTEAFF.

This clone was seen a single time. The V and J genes are TRBV7-2 and TRBJ1-2; possible D gene TRBD1, 6 bases. The CDR3 extends over 14 amino acids. Germline loops: CDR1 SGHTA, CDR2 FQGNSA. Trimming left V 5 bases short and J 7 bases short, with 17 bases between. In DNA, the CDR3 is TGTGCCAGCAGCCAAGACAGGCAGAGTCGTGGCTACACCTTC. Translating it yields CASSQDRQSRGYTF. Combining the CDR3 with reference TRBV7-2 and TRBJ1-2 gives the whole variable domain GAGVSQSPSNKVTEKGKDVELRCDPISGHTALYWYRQSLGQGLEFLIYFQGNSAPDKSGLPSDRFSAERTGGSVSTLTIQRTQQEDSAVYLCASSQDRQSRGYTFGSGTRLTVV.

This chain links TRBV7-9 with TRBJ1-4; 7 nucleotides agree with TRBD1. The CDR3 is 15 amino acids. The germline V gene encodes CDR1 SEHNR and CDR2 FQNEAQ (reference sequence). J lost 1 base, V lost 5 bases, and 4 bases had no gene match. This chain's CDR3 is CASSDRQGTNEKLFF. The CDR3 coding sequence is TGTGCCAGCAGCGACCGACAGGGAACTAATGAAAAACTGTTTTTT.

The rearrangement joins TRBV14 to TRBJ2-5; 10 positions match TRBD2. Trimming removed 4 bases from V and 6 bases from J; junction bases left unmatched: 8. The germline V gene encodes CDR1 SGHDN and CDR2 FVKESK. This CDR3 is built from 15 residues. The CDR3 region has the DNA TGTGCCAGCAGCCCCGTGGTAGCGGGGGGAAAGACCCAGTACTTC. Encoded protein: CASSPVVAGGKTQYF.

V usage is TRBV6-6 and J usage is TRBJ1-5; D remains ambiguous. The V gene lost 2 bases and the J gene lost 2 bases, with 4 bases spanning the gap. The germline V gene has CDR1 MNHNY and CDR2 SVGAGI (reference sequence). This CDR3 region has 13 residues. The CDR3: CASSYEGNQPQHF. CDR3 DNA sequence: TGTGCCAGCAGTTACGAAGGCAATCAGCCCCAGCATTTT.

The chain joins TRBV4-3 to TRBJ1-5, with D perhaps TRBD1 (5 bases). Per germline, CDR1 LGHNA and CDR2 YSLEER. There are 16 residues in the CDR3. Trimming removed 0 bases from V and 6 bases from J, with 15 bases in between. The CDR3 coding sequence is TGCGCCAGCAGCCAAGATGGTTCCGGGGGGAGTCAGCCCCAGCATTTT. Encoded protein: CASSQDGSGGSQPQHF.

This chain uses TRBV11-2 with TRBJ2-1, with TRBD1 as a possible D gene (6 bases). The CDR3 contains 18 residues. V lost 3 bases and J lost 3, with 21 bases in between. Germline CDR1 is SGHAT and CDR2 is FQNNGV. CDR3 DNA sequence: TGTGCCAGCAGCTTTGGTCAGGGGATGACCTTGATCTACAATGAGCAGTTCTTC. Amino acid sequence: CASSFGQGMTLIYNEQFF. Supplemented by reference TRBV11-2 and TRBJ2-1, the full variable domain reads EAGVAQSPRYKIIEKRQSVAFWCNPISGHATLYWYQQILGQGPKLLIQFQNNGVVDDSQLPKDRFSAERLKGVDSTLKIQPAKLEDSAVYLCASSFGQGMTLIYNEQFFGPGTRLTVL.

The genes are TRBV11-3 and TRBJ1-2; D is unresolved. This CDR3 is 16 amino acids long. Germline V gene sequence: CDR1 SGHNT, CDR2 YENEEA. The V and J ends lost 0 bases and 5 bases respectively, with 16 bases between them. The CDR3 here is CASSLDGKGGPYGYTF. The CDR3 nucleotides read TGTGCCAGCAGCTTAGATGGAAAGGGAGGGCCGTATGGCTACACCTTC.

On this clone itself: Other DNA sequences of this sample code for an identical CDR3. The V call is TRBV6-5, the J call TRBJ1-1; D is possibly TRBD1 (6 bases). Per the germline V gene, CDR1 is MNHEY and CDR2 is SVGAGI. The ends were cut back, 0 bases at V and 5 bases at J, with 7 bases in the middle. This CDR3 region has 13 residues. In DNA, the CDR3 is TGTGCCAGCAGTTACTCGAGGGGGACTGAAGCTTTCTTT. Its protein is CASSYSRGTEAFF.

The chain combines TRBV5-1 with TRBJ1-6; TRBD1 agrees at 7 bases. The J segment lost 7 bases and the V segment lost 4 bases, leaving 11 bases of the junction unmatched. Germline lookup yields CDR1 SGHRS and CDR2 YFSETQ. The CDR3 has 16 residues. In nucleotides, the CDR3 is TGCGCCAGCAGCCTCACACCGACAGGGATGAATTCACCCCTCCACTTT. Translating gives CASSLTPTGMNSPLHF.

The chain combines TRBV30 with TRBJ1-6; D is uncertain. Looked up from germline, CDR1 is GTSNPN and CDR2 is SVGIG (reference sequence). The CDR3 has 15 residues. The ends were cut back, 3 bases at V and 5 bases at J, with 14 bases in the middle. CDR3 sequence: CAWSPGGSHNSPLHF. The DNA of the CDR3 is TGTGCCTGGAGCCCAGGAGGGTCCCATAATTCACCCCTCCACTTT.

The rearrangement uses TRBV2 and TRBJ2-7, with D unclear. V was trimmed by 1 base and J by 3 bases, leaving 7 bases between them. From germline, CDR1 is SNHLY and CDR2 FYNNEI. This CDR3 is built from 13 residues. CDR3 DNA: TGTGCCAGCAGTGAAGACCAGGTCTACGAGCAGTACTTC. It translates to CASSEDQVYEQYF.

The genes are TRBV12-3 or TRBV12-4 and TRBJ1-2; D not certain. With 5 bases removed from V and 4 bases from J, the gap between germline ends came to 8 bases. CDR3 length equals 12 residues. The CDR3 loop is CASSDTFYGYTF. The CDR3 DNA reads TGTGCCAGCAGTGACACTTTCTATGGCTACACCTTC.

This chain connects TRBV7-2 to TRBJ1-4; maybe TRBD1 (6 bases). Trimming took 3 bases from V and 7 from J, leaving 15 bases between them. The germline V gene has CDR1 SGHTA and CDR2 FQGNSA. The CDR3 consists of 15 residues. The CDR3 region has the DNA TGTGCCAGCAGCTTCAACCCGGGGGCAGGTGAAAAACTGTTTTTT. Its translation: CASSFNPGAGEKLFF.

The chain carries TRBV5-8 and TRBJ2-7, with D unclear. Trimming took 1 base from V and 5 from J, leaving 16 bases between them. The CDR3 sequence is 15 residues long. Germline assignment: CDR1 SGHTS and CDR2 YDEGEE. The chain's CDR3 is CASSLRWGPLDEQYF. CDR3 DNA: TGTGCCAGCAGCTTGCGGTGGGGTCCGTTGGACGAGCAGTACTTC. The variable domain in full, with the rest retrieved from reference TRBV5-8 and TRBJ2-7, is EAGVTQSPTHLIKTRGQQATLRCSPISGHTSVYWYQQALGLGLQFLLWYDEGEERNRGNFPPRFSGRQFPNYSSELNVNALELEDSALYLCASSLRWGPLDEQYFGPGTRLTVT.

The rearrangement links TRBV25-1 to TRBJ1-2; D is unresolved. This CDR3 is 14 amino acids long. Germline V CDR1 and CDR2: MGHDK, SYGVNS. Trimming took off 0 bases at V and 7 bases at J, with 12 bases between the two ends. The chain's CDR3 is CASSEYEREAGYTF. The CDR3 DNA reads TGTGCCAGCAGTGAATACGAGAGGGAAGCTGGCTACACCTTC.

The rearrangement joins TRBV6-5 to TRBJ1-1; 7 bases line up with TRBD1. V dropped 6 bases and J dropped 0; count of bases not matched to a gene: 1. The CDR3 runs 13 residues. Germline assignment: CDR1 MNHEY and CDR2 SVGAGI. CDR3 nucleotide sequence: TGTGCCAGCAGGGGACAGCTGAACACTGAAGCTTTCTTT. Amino acids: CASRGQLNTEAFF.

The V and J genes are TRBV18 and TRBJ2-7; D is unresolved. Looked up from germline, CDR1 is KGHSH and CDR2 is LQKENI. CDR3 size: 13 residues. Trimming removed 3 bases from V and 2 bases from J, with 8 bases in between. This CDR3 reads CASSPAATYEQYF. DNA of the CDR3: TGTGCCAGCTCACCGGCGGCAACCTACGAGCAGTACTTC.

The V and J genes are TRBV30 and TRBJ1-2, with D unresolved. CDR1 and CDR2 (germline): GTSNPN, SVGIG (reference sequence). This CDR3 is built from 13 residues. With 3 bases removed from V and 2 bases from J, the gap between germline ends came to 10 bases. The chain's CDR3 is CAWSQKMNYGYTF. CDR3 bases: TGTGCCTGGAGCCAGAAAATGAACTATGGCTACACCTTC.

The V call is TRBV5-1, the J call TRBJ1-2, with D hard to call. The germline CDR1 and CDR2 sequences are SGHRS and YFSETQ. The CDR3 has 12 amino acids. V lost 3 bases, J lost 1 base, and 4 bases lay in between. The CDR3 region is CASSWGNYGYTF. CDR3 sequence (DNA): TGCGCCAGCAGCTGGGGTAACTATGGCTACACCTTC.

The chain has TRBV21-1 and TRBJ2-3; TRBD1 is the table's D call, not checked against the DNA. TRBV21-1 is flagged as a pseudogene. The CDR3 contains 17 residues. The CDR3 sequence is CASSPRDRGHSTDTQYF. The CDR3 bases are TGTGCCAGCAGCCCTAGAGACAGGGGCCATAGCACAGATACGCAGTATTTT.

The chain links TRBV10-3 to TRBJ1-1; no clear D. The germline CDR1 and CDR2 sequences are ENHRY and SYGVKD. Trimming pared 6 bases from V and 7 bases from J, leaving 21 bases between. CDR3 size: 15 residues. DNA for the CDR3: TGTGCCATCAGCGCCTTAACTCAACGATCTAGTGAAGCTTTCTTT. Its protein product is CAISALTQRSSEAFF.